This TCR beta chain was profiled in a study of CD8 T cells in Susac syndrome. Study findings and constraints: The authors acknowledged that their TCR sequencing and HLA analysis involved a relatively small number of individuals.

Turning to this clonotype: Its antigen is as yet unknown.

This CDR3 comprises 15 residues. V lost 3 bases, J lost 3 bases, and 12 bases lay in between. Germline V gene data show CDR1 as MNHEY and CDR2 as SMNVEV (reference sequence). The authors reverse transcribed 0.5 to 1 ug RNA with random hexamers. Amplification of TCR beta CDR3 by immunoSEQ multiplex PCR spanned 54 Vbeta and 13 Jbeta. TCRdb re-derived calls from the immunoSEQ multiplex PCR reads in MiXCR, one entry per CDR3 protein. The sample lists about 210,000 distinct CDR3 sequences; 95% were seen once. The authors carried out high-throughput sequencing of TCR beta. They applied it to CD8+ and CD4+ T cells obtained from blood.

This TCR was sampled from a human donor with multiple sclerosis. The genes are TRBV27 and TRBJ1-5, with D maybe TRBD1 (6 bases). The specimen sequenced was CD4+ T cells from PBMCs. In DNA, the CDR3 is TGTGCCAGCAGTTTTCAGGGGAGGGACAATCAGCCCCAGCATTTT. Its translation is CASSFQGRDNQPQHF.